The clone carrying this T cell receptor (beta chain) was picked up many times. Its antigen is unknown. These data are taken from a study of T cells after yellow fever vaccination. V gave up 1 base and J gave up 2 bases, with 8 bases separating them. Germline CDR1 reads MDHEN; CDR2 reads SYDVKM. The CDR3 contains 14 residues. Study-wide points: The secondary response showed a weaker magnitude and a faster peak, day 5 versus 15.

MiXCR, run by TCRdb on the 5' RACE reads, gives a single entry per CDR3 protein. The repertoire holds 200,000 to 250,000 distinct CDR3 sequences, about 7% seen once, with roughly 0.9% in the top ten. The V and J genes are TRBV28 and TRBJ2-5; maybe TRBD1 (5 bases). Specimen: CD4+ T cells sorted from PBMCs, collected 15 days after the yellow fever booster vaccination. The sequence came from a man aged 25-45 years who received the YFV17D yellow fever vaccine. The CDR3 is CASSLSDIQETQYF. CDR3 DNA sequence: TGTGCCAGCAGTTTATCGGACATACAAGAGACCCAGTACTTC.